This T cell receptor beta chain emerged from a study of graft-versus-host responses after intestinal transplantation. The overall study: Transplant recipients had multivisceral, liver-intestinal, or isolated intestinal grafts. Findings and limits, study-wide: The marrow of recipients harbored GvH clones, and ileum or blood showed some of them first.

About this clone itself: Its antigen is as yet unknown.

Method: immunoSEQ multiplex PCR; TCRdb's copy keeps in-frame clones and lacks some. Among roughly 51,000 clones listed, roughly 90% were seen once. V lost 4 bases, J lost 5 bases, and 5 bases stayed unmatched. The CDR3 is made up of 15 amino acids. CDR1 is SGHTA and CDR2 is FQGNSA in the germline V gene. The chain recombines TRBV7-2 with TRBJ2-2, with 9 bases lining up with TRBD1. The sample here was unstimulated CD4+ T cells sorted from spleen or lymph node cells, taken before transplant. The TCR comes from a human donor who was the organ donor for an intestinal transplant. The CDR3 DNA reads TGTGCCAGCAGCTCCCCGACAGGGGGGACCGGGGAGCTGTTTTTT. It codes for CASSSPTGGTGELFF.